The 30 T cell receptor beta chains in this list originate from one sample, sequenced in a study of T cell responses to AZD1222 COVID-19 vaccine. Only in-frame clones appear in the TCRdb table, and some are missing; sequencing was by immunoSEQ multiplex PCR. The sample consists of roughly 36,000 clones, roughly nine tenths of them appearing once. The sequenced sample was peripheral blood, obtained on day 0 of AZD1222 vaccination. The receptors were sampled from an adult in good health.

This sequence joins TRBV15 and TRBJ2-2; 11 bases fit TRBD2. Germline V lookup: CDR1 LNHNV, CDR2 YYDKDF (reference sequence). J lost 4 bases, V lost 0 bases, and 13 bases had no gene match. CDR3 length equals 20 residues. Written as DNA, the CDR3 is TGTGCCACCAGCAGAGATCATATGTATGGGACTAGCGGATTCACCGGGGAGCTGTTTTTT. It codes for CATSRDHMYGTSGFTGELFF.

The chain has TRBV5-1 and TRBJ1-5; perhaps TRBD1 as D (6 bases). The length of the CDR3 is 15 residues. CDR1 SGHRS and CDR2 YFSETQ come from the germline V gene. Trimming left V 2 bases short and J 0 bases short, with 9 bases between. The CDR3 DNA is TGCGCCAGCAGCTTATCAGGGGCTAGCAATCAGCCCCAGCATTTT. Protein product: CASSLSGASNQPQHF.

The chain is built from TRBV2 and TRBJ2-6; no definite D call. The V end lost 5 bases, the J end lost 4 bases, and 12 bases lay between the germline ends. This CDR3 spans 15 amino acids. CDR1 is SNHLY and CDR2 is FYNNEI in the germline V gene. For the CDR3, the DNA is TGTGCCAGCAGTCTGTCCCGCTTGGGGGCCAACGTCCTGACTTTC. It is translated as CASSLSRLGANVLTF.

J is TRBJ2-3 and V is TRBV6-5; perhaps TRBD1 as D (6 bases). The CDR3 is made up of 13 amino acids. Trimming removed 6 bases at V and 2 bases at J, with 9 bases between. Germline CDR1 and CDR2: MNHEY and SVGAGI. CDR3: CASRYRATDTQYF. CDR3 nucleotides: TGTGCCAGCAGATACAGGGCCACAGATACGCAGTATTTT.

V gene TRBV11-2 combines with J gene TRBJ2-2; D uncertain. Germline V CDR1 and CDR2: SGHAT, FQNNGV. The V gene lost 4 bases and the J gene lost 0 bases, with 9 bases spanning the gap. This CDR3 contains 15 residues. CDR3 bases: TGTGCCAGCAGCTCGCGACGGACGAACACCGGGGAGCTGTTTTTT. It codes for CASSSRRTNTGELFF. The entire variable domain, with the rest obtained from reference TRBV11-2 and TRBJ2-2, is as follows: EAGVAQSPRYKIIEKRQSVAFWCNPISGHATLYWYQQILGQGPKLLIQFQNNGVVDDSQLPKDRFSAERLKGVDSTLKIQPAKLEDSAVYLCASSSRRTNTGELFFGEGSRLTVL.

The chain is built from TRBV14 and TRBJ1-6; 7 nucleotides match TRBD1. Trimming took 2 bases from V and 6 from J; bases not matched to a gene: 7. CDR1 and CDR2 (germline): SGHDN, FVKESK. The CDR3 contains 16 residues. CDR3 sequence (DNA): TGTGCCAGCAGCCAAAACCGGGACAGCTTTAATTCACCCCTCCACTTT. This gives the protein CASSQNRDSFNSPLHF.

The table lists this clone with a count of one. The chain combines TRBV7-9 with TRBJ2-5, with 10 bases aligning to TRBD2. CDR3 size: 14 residues. Germline V gene data show CDR1 as SEHNR and CDR2 as FQNEAQ (reference sequence). V shed 4 bases, J shed 5 bases, and the junction held 4 bases outside the gene matches. Here the CDR3 reads CASSSLAGAETQYF. CDR3 coding DNA: TGTGCCAGCAGCTCGCTAGCGGGAGCGGAGACCCAGTACTTC.

The CDR3 sequence: CASSLEGAYEQYF. CDR3 bases: TGTGCCAGCAGTTTGGAGGGGGCATACGAGCAGTACTTC. The gene calls are TRBV28 and TRBJ2-7; tentative D call: TRBD1 (7 bases). V was trimmed by 3 bases and J by 4 bases, leaving 10 bases between them. The CDR3 covers 13 residues. Germline loops: CDR1 MDHEN, CDR2 SYDVKM.

The chain links TRBV13 to TRBJ2-1; 9 bases are a match to TRBD2. Trimming cost V 4 bases and J 15 bases; bases outside gene matches: 4. CDR1 and CDR2 from the germline V gene are PRHDT and FYEKMQ (reference sequence). The CDR3 extends over 11 amino acids. CDR3 amino acids: CASSSSGILFF. The DNA for the CDR3 is TGTGCCAGCAGCTCTAGCGGGATCCTGTTCTTC. Combining the CDR3 with reference TRBV13 and TRBJ2-1 gives the whole variable domain AAGVIQSPRHLIKEKRETATLKCYPIPRHDTVYWYQQGPGQDPQFLISFYEKMQSDKGSIPDRFSAQQFSDYHSELNMSSLELGDSALYFCASSSSGILFFGPGTRLTVL.

The CDR3 coding sequence is TGTGCCAGCAGCCTCTATGGGGACATTCAGTACTTC. It encodes CASSLYGDIQYF. This chain joins TRBV12-3 or TRBV12-4 and TRBJ2-4; D ambiguous. CDR3 size: 12 residues. V was clipped by 6 bases and J by 8 bases, with 11 bases between them.

The chain couples TRBV27 to TRBJ2-7, with D possibly TRBD2 on 6 matching bases. There are 14 residues in the CDR3. Germline V CDR1 and CDR2: MNHEY, SMNVEV (reference sequence). V was trimmed by 1 base and J by 2 bases, leaving 9 bases between them. The DNA for the CDR3 is TGTGCCAGCAGTTTATATTGGGAGGCCTACGAGCAGTACTTC. Translation: CASSLYWEAYEQYF.

V usage is TRBV6-2 or TRBV6-3 and J usage is TRBJ2-1; D is unclear. Trimming pared 2 bases from V and 5 bases from J, leaving 7 bases between. From germline, CDR1 is MNHEY and CDR2 SVGEGT. CDR3 length: 13 amino acids. DNA for the CDR3: TGTGCCAGCAGTTACCAGATAAACAATGAGCAGTTCTTC. This gives the protein CASSYQINNEQFF.

The J gene is TRBJ2-7, the V gene TRBV3-1 (or the pseudogene TRBV3-2), with D possibly matching TRBD2 (6 bases). Germline V gives CDR1 LGHDT, CDR2 YNNKEL (reference sequence). V was cut by 1 base and J by 0 bases, with 13 bases left in between. This CDR3 region has 16 residues. DNA of the CDR3: TGTGCCAGCAGCCAAGGGAGCGGGCCTAGCTCCTACGAGCAGTACTTC. It is translated as CASSQGSGPSSYEQYF.

V and J are TRBV28 and TRBJ1-1; possible D gene TRBD1, 5 bases. Germline assignment: CDR1 MDHEN and CDR2 SYDVKM. Trimming stripped 4 bases from V and 1 base from J, with 10 bases between. This CDR3 has 14 residues. CDR3 in amino acids: CASSSGTANTEAFF. The CDR3 DNA is TGTGCCAGCAGTTCGGGGACGGCGAACACTGAAGCTTTCTTT.

J is TRBJ1-1 and V is TRBV10-2; D call uncertain. Germline V CDR1 and CDR2: WSHSY, SAAADI. V was cut by 10 bases and J by 5 bases, with 14 bases left in between. This CDR3 comprises 12 residues. Written as DNA, the CDR3 is TGCGCCACCGGCTGGGGTGAAACTGAAGCTTTCTTT. Protein product: CATGWGETEAFF.

The chain couples TRBV9 to TRBJ2-1, with 8 bases that match TRBD2. The CDR3 contains 14 residues. Germline V gives CDR1 SGDLS, CDR2 YYNGEE. With V trimmed by 4 bases and J by 7 bases, 7 bases remained unmatched. CDR3 DNA sequence: TGTGCCAGCAGCCCGCTAGCGGGCGGGAATGAGCAGTTCTTC. It translates to CASSPLAGGNEQFF. Full variable domain (remainder filled in from reference TRBV9 and TRBJ2-1): DSGVTQTPKHLITATGQRVTLRCSPRSGDLSVYWYQQSLDQGLQFLIQYYNGEERAKGNILERFSAQQFPDLHSELNLSSLELGDSALYFCASSPLAGGNEQFFGPGTRLTVL.

This chain links TRBV9 with TRBJ1-5, with a possible D match to TRBD1 (5 bases). The CDR3 runs 15 residues. V gave up 3 bases and J gave up 4 bases, with 14 bases separating them. CDR1 is SGDLS and CDR2 is YYNGEE in the germline V gene. For the CDR3, the DNA is TGTGCCAGCAGCGACACAGGAGGACCGAATCAGCCCCAGCATTTT. Translated: CASSDTGGPNQPQHF. Looking up the rest from reference TRBV9 and TRBJ1-5 gives the full variable domain: DSGVTQTPKHLITATGQRVTLRCSPRSGDLSVYWYQQSLDQGLQFLIQYYNGEERAKGNILERFSAQQFPDLHSELNLSSLELGDSALYFCASSDTGGPNQPQHFGDGTRLSIL.

The chain has TRBV7-6 and TRBJ2-5, with unresolved D. The CDR3 is 14 amino acids. Trimming cost V 3 bases and J 5 bases, with 13 bases left between them. Germline lookup yields CDR1 SGHVS and CDR2 FNYEAQ. The DNA of the CDR3 is TGTGCCAGCAGCTTTTCACAGCCAGACGAGACCCAGTACTTC. Its translation is CASSFSQPDETQYF.

This chain connects TRBV7-6 to TRBJ2-7; D is unclear. The CDR3 is 11 residues long. CDR1 is SGHVS, CDR2 FNYEAQ, per germline. V lost 3 bases and J 6 bases, leaving 6 bases between the germline ends. This CDR3 reads CASSFGIEQYF. CDR3 bases: TGTGCCAGCAGCTTTGGGATCGAGCAGTACTTC.

The chain links TRBV5-6 to TRBJ2-7; 10 nucleotides match TRBD1. CDR3 length: 14 residues. Germline V CDR1 and CDR2: SGHDT, YYEEEE. The V segment lost 4 bases and the J segment 9 bases; nucleotides outside the gene matches: 10. CDR3 protein: CASSVTGGLDWQYF. For the CDR3, the DNA is TGTGCCAGCAGCGTGACAGGGGGCCTCGACTGGCAGTACTTC.

This clone was seen a single time. The chain has TRBV4-3 and TRBJ2-5; 9 bases match TRBD1. This CDR3 spans 14 amino acids. Trimming took 4 bases from V and 7 from J; bases not matched to a gene: 7. CDR1 and CDR2 from the germline V gene are LGHNA and YSLEER. The CDR3 sequence is CASSPTGGWGTQYF. The CDR3 DNA reads as TGCGCCAGCAGCCCGACAGGGGGGTGGGGGACCCAGTACTTC.

The chain joins TRBV12-5 to TRBJ1-4; no definite D call. Trimming took 2 bases from V and 5 from J, leaving 0 bases between them. CDR3 length equals 11 residues. In germline, CDR1 is LGHNT, CDR2 FRNRAP. The CDR3 DNA reads TGTGCTAGTGGTTTGAATGAAAAACTGTTTTTT. Residues: CASGLNEKLFF.

The chain joins TRBV5-4 to TRBJ1-3; D uncertain. Germline V gene data show CDR1 as SGHNT and CDR2 as YYREEE (reference sequence). Deletions cut 0 bases from V and 0 bases from J, with 7 bases between. CDR3 length equals 15 residues. CDR3 protein: CASSLGGVSGNTIYF. The CDR3 nucleotides are TGTGCCAGCAGCTTGGGTGGAGTCTCTGGAAACACCATATATTTT. The whole variable domain, remainder taken from reference TRBV5-4 and TRBJ1-3, is ETGVTQSPTHLIKTRGQQVTLRCSSQSGHNTVSWYQQALGQGPQFIFQYYREEENGRGNFPPRFSGLQFPNYSSELNVNALELDDSALYLCASSLGGVSGNTIYFGEGSWLTVV.

This chain joins TRBV2 and TRBJ2-1; a possible D gene is TRBD1 (10 bases). There are 19 residues in the CDR3. V shed 6 bases and J shed 5 bases, with 29 bases lying between them. In germline, CDR1 is SNHLY, CDR2 FYNNEI. Written as DNA, the CDR3 is TGTGCCAGCAGAGGAGGGGACAGGGGTTTAGCGGGGGCCCACAATGAGCAGTTCTTC. Protein: CASRGGDRGLAGAHNEQFF.

This clone has more than one count but fewer than ten. V and J are TRBV7-2 and TRBJ2-6, with D possibly matching TRBD1 (6 bases). The CDR3 is 16 residues long. V was pared by 4 bases and J by 2 bases, with 12 bases between. The germline V gene has CDR1 SGHTA and CDR2 FQGNSA. CDR3 residues: CASSSYKGAGANVLTF. The CDR3 DNA reads as TGTGCCAGCAGCTCCTACAAGGGGGCTGGGGCCAACGTCCTGACTTTC.

Here the CDR3 reads CASSESLAGTRGDTQYF. The CDR3, as DNA: TGCGCCAGCAGTGAGTCACTAGCGGGGACTCGGGGGGATACGCAGTATTTT. The genes are TRBV10-2 and TRBJ2-3; 10 bases agree with TRBD2. The CDR3 totals 17 residues. V lost 0 bases, J lost 6 bases, and 9 bases stayed unmatched. Germline loops: CDR1 WSHSY, CDR2 SAAADI.

The genes are TRBV6-5 and TRBJ1-6; D is perhaps TRBD1 (6 bases). The V gene lost 2 bases and the J gene lost 8 bases, with 7 bases spanning the gap. Germline V gene sequence: CDR1 MNHEY, CDR2 SVGAGI. The CDR3 runs 13 residues. In nucleotides, the CDR3 is TGTGCCAGCAGTTACCGGACAGATTCACCCCTCCACTTT. This codes for CASSYRTDSPLHF.

The V and J genes are TRBV4-1 and TRBJ1-5, with TRBD1 identical over 10 bases. Per the germline V gene, CDR1 is MGHRA and CDR2 is YSYEKL. V gave up 6 bases and J gave up 2 bases; unmatched junction bases: 4. This CDR3 has 15 residues. CDR3 residues: CASRPGQGGNQPQHF. The DNA for the CDR3 is TGCGCCAGCAGACCCGGACAGGGGGGCAATCAGCCCCAGCATTTT.

This clone was picked up one time. The chain has TRBV9 and TRBJ2-3; 7 nucleotides line up with TRBD2. From germline, CDR1 is SGDLS and CDR2 YYNGEE. CDR3 length: 16 residues. V was pared by 3 bases and J by 3 bases, with 10 bases of the junction left unmatched. CDR3 nucleotide sequence: TGTGCCAGCAGCGCAGCAGCGGGGCATCGGACAGATACGCAGTATTTT. It translates to CASSAAAGHRTDTQYF.

The gene calls are TRBV7-9 and TRBJ2-3; 9 positions agree with TRBD2. Trimming took 3 bases from V and 0 from J; bases not matched to a gene: 1. CDR1 is SEHNR, CDR2 FQNEAQ, per germline (reference sequence). The CDR3 extends over 15 amino acids. The CDR3 spells CASSFSGGSTDTQYF. The CDR3 DNA sequence: TGTGCCAGCAGCTTTAGCGGGGGTAGCACAGATACGCAGTATTTT.